This TCR beta chain is drawn from a study of CXCR3-negative and CXCR3-positive naive CD8 T cells. This CDR3 has 14 amino acids. Germline lookup yields CDR1 MDHEN and CDR2 SYDVKM. UMI labels and 5' RACE were used to prepare the TRB cDNA libraries. TCRdb reprocessed the 5' RACE reads; each CDR3 protein has one entry and no DNA is given. The repertoire table contains roughly 65,000 distinct CDR3 sequences. General study findings and limits: Researchers reported similar TRBV-TRBJ usage in naive CXCR3-negative and CXCR3-positive cells, though memory differed. TRB CDR3 properties served as the basis for inferring TCR strength, and surface CD5 was comparable between naive subsets. The study found CXCR3 expression partially decreased after cryopreservation and ran most assays on fresh PBMCs. For memory CD8+ cells diversity was much lower, but both naive subsets had comparably high diversity. In CXCR3-positive naive cells, the TRB CDR3s were more hydrophobic than in CXCR3-negative naive cells.

In the case of this clonotype: Antigen: not known.

The sequencing sample was made of naive CXCR3+ CD8+ T cells from blood. Subset reported: CD45RO-CCR7+CD27+CD95- naive CD8+ T cells expressing CXCR3 (TNR3+). J is TRBJ2-7 and V is TRBV28. The TCR was taken from a human donor in good health. Some clones in this sample may be carry-over from other donors' samples. The CDR3 sequence is CASSYALSSYEQYF.